The 9 T cell receptor beta chains presented below share a single source sample, sequenced in a study of T cells in Graves' hyperthyroidism and ophthalmopathy. Authors of the study amplified TCR beta CDR3 regions from RNA transcripts. HTBI primers drove first-round RT-PCR of the TCR CDR3. TCRdb used MiXCR to reprocess the multiplex PCR reads, holding one entry per CDR3 protein. The profile shows around 190,000 distinct CDR3 sequences, about a sixth of them singletons. Sequencing was done on a sample of blood. Receptor source: a woman aged 45-65 years with Graves' hyperthyroidism.

In this sample, this clonotype turned up many times. The rearrangement uses TRBV12-3 or TRBV12-4 and TRBJ2-7; 9 bases map to TRBD2. With V trimmed by 5 bases and J by 6 bases, 5 bases remained unmatched. The CDR3 has 13 amino acids. The CDR3 nucleotides read TGTGCCAGCAGTCGTAGCGGGAGTAGCGAGCAGTACTTC. Translated: CASSRSGSSEQYF.

There are many counts of this clonotype. The chain has TRBV2 and TRBJ1-2; 8 positions agree with TRBD1. This CDR3 region has 13 residues. Germline values: CDR1 SNHLY, CDR2 FYNNEI. The junction had 1 base not matched to a gene; V was cut back by 4 bases and J by 3 bases. The CDR3 spells CASSVTGDYGYTF. The DNA for the CDR3 is TGTGCCAGCAGTGTGACAGGGGACTATGGCTACACCTTC. The whole variable domain, remainder taken from reference TRBV2 and TRBJ1-2, is EPEVTQTPSHQVTQMGQEVILRCVPISNHLYFYWYRQILGQKVEFLVSFYNNEISEKSEIFDDQFSVERPDGSNFTLKIRSTKLEDSAMYFCASSVTGDYGYTFGSGTRLTVV.

This chain links TRBV11-2 with TRBJ2-7; D gene unclear. Germline V gene sequence: CDR1 SGHAT, CDR2 FQNNGV. The CDR3 runs to 13 residues. V lost 5 bases, J lost 0 bases, and 8 bases lay in between. CDR3 residues: CASSPTLSYEQYF. The CDR3, as DNA: TGTGCCAGCAGCCCGACCCTCTCCTACGAGCAGTACTTC.

This clonotype was observed a few times. The chain joins TRBV7-2 to TRBJ2-7; D is perhaps TRBD1 (6 bases). Germline CDR1 is SGHTA and CDR2 is FQGNSA. The CDR3 consists of 15 residues. V shed 1 base and J shed 3 bases, with 13 bases lying between them. The chain's CDR3 is CASSLELGAVYEQYF. CDR3 coding DNA: TGTGCCAGCAGCTTAGAGCTGGGGGCGGTCTACGAGCAGTACTTC.

This clonotype was detected many times. This rearrangement joins TRBV7-8 to TRBJ1-2; D is ambiguous. Deletions cut 0 bases from V and 2 bases from J, with 7 bases between. The CDR3 contains 14 residues. The germline V gene has CDR1 SGHVS and CDR2 FQNEAQ. CDR3 bases: TGTGCCAGCAGCTTAGCGATGGGGAACTATGGCTACACCTTC. Residues: CASSLAMGNYGYTF.

V is TRBV7-8 and J is TRBJ2-2; D gene unclear. This CDR3 contains 15 residues. V lost 0 bases and J 5 bases, leaving 10 bases between the germline ends. CDR1 SGHVS and CDR2 FQNEAQ come from the germline V gene. The CDR3 bases are TGTGCCAGCAGCTTAGCCTCTCACCGGACCGGGGAGCTGTTTTTT. It is translated as CASSLASHRTGELFF.

This clonotype was seen more than once but under ten times. The chain joins TRBV4-1 to TRBJ2-2, with D unclear. The germline V and J ends were trimmed by 1 base and 3 bases, with 12 bases remaining between them. Per germline, CDR1 MGHRA and CDR2 YSYEKL. The CDR3 sequence is 16 residues long. CDR3 region: CASSQGAELDTGELFF. As DNA, the CDR3 is TGCGCCAGCAGCCAAGGGGCCGAACTTGACACCGGGGAGCTGTTTTTT.

The genes are TRBV13 and TRBJ1-4, with unresolved D. Between the trimmed V and J ends, which lost 6 bases and 9 bases, there was a span of 20 bases. Germline CDR1 and CDR2: PRHDT and FYEKMQ (reference sequence). The CDR3 consists of 15 residues. The CDR3 coding sequence is TGTGCCAGCAGTAGGGAGGGAGCGCAGAGGAAAAAACTGTTTTTT. It translates to CASSREGAQRKKLFF.

This clonotype appeared a single time. The chain is built from TRBV7-9 and TRBJ2-1; 11 bases align to TRBD2. The CDR3 consists of 16 residues. Germline CDR1 is SEHNR and CDR2 is FQNEAQ (reference sequence). The trim removed 5 bases at V and 8 bases at J, leaving 11 bases unmatched. CDR3 region: CASSPHGSGRAYEQFF. CDR3 bases: TGTGCCAGCAGCCCCCATGGTAGCGGGAGGGCCTATGAGCAGTTCTTC. Variable domain in full (rest from reference TRBV7-9 and TRBJ2-1): DTGVSQNPRHKITKRGQNVTFRCDPISEHNRLYWYRQTLGQGPEFLTYFQNEAQLEKSRLLSDRFSAERPKGSFSTLEIQRTEQGDSAMYLCASSPHGSGRAYEQFFGPGTRLTVL.